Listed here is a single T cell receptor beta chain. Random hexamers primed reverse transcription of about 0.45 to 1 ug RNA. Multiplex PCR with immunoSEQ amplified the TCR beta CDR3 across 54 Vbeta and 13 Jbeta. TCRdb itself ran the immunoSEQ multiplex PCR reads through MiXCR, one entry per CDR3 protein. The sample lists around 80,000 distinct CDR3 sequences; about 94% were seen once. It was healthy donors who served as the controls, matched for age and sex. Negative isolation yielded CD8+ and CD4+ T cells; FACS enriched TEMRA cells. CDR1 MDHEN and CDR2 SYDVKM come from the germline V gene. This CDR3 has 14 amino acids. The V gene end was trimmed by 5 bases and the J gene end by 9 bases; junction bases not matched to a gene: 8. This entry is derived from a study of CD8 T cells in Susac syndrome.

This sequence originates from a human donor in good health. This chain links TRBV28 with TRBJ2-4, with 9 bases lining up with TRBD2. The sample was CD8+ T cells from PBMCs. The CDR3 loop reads CASSPGTSLRIQYF. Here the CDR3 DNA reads TGTGCCAGCAGTCCCGGGACTAGCTTGCGCATTCAGTACTTC.